Listed below are T cell receptor beta chains from one sample, sequenced in a study of neurological immune-mediated disorders. TCRdb independently ran MiXCR on the 5' RACE reads; one entry per CDR3 protein. Of 65,000 to 70,000 distinct CDR3 sequences listed, more than 3.5% are singletons. Sequencing used PBMCs. The source is a man aged 50 or older with multiple sclerosis. The CDR3 runs from the conserved cysteine through the conserved F or W. The order of the fields is J gene, clone size, V gene, D gene, CDR3 length, CDR3 protein, CDR3 DNA. The D gene is left open where the match is weak. Clone size, where shown, is once, few, many, or a class for clones that have expanded.

J gene: TRBJ2-6
clone size: many
V gene: TRBV7-6
D gene: NA
CDR3 length: 16
CDR3 protein: CASSLTVASGANVLTF
CDR3 DNA: TGTGCCAGCAGCTTAACTGTAGCCTCTGGGGCCAACGTCCTGACTTTC

J gene: TRBJ1-6
clone size: many
V gene: TRBV6-6
D gene: NA
CDR3 length: 12
CDR3 protein: CASTHQSGPLNF
CDR3 DNA: TGTGCCAGCACCCACCAGTCGGGACCCCTCAACTTT

J gene: TRBJ2-2
clone size: many
V gene: TRBV6-5
D gene: NA
CDR3 length: 15
CDR3 protein: CASSYEGIGTGELFF
CDR3 DNA: TGTGCCAGCAGTTACGAGGGAATAGGGACCGGGGAGCTGTTTTTT

J gene: TRBJ2-1
clone size: many
V gene: TRBV5-1
D gene: NA
CDR3 length: 15
CDR3 protein: CASRRASPDYNEQFF
CDR3 DNA: TGCGCCAGCAGGAGGGCTAGCCCGGACTACAATGAGCAGTTCTTC

J gene: TRBJ2-5
clone size: many
V gene: TRBV7-8
D gene: NA
CDR3 length: 12
CDR3 protein: CASSTGQETQYF
CDR3 DNA: TGTGCCAGCAGCACCGGTCAAGAGACCCAGTACTTC

J gene: TRBJ2-1
clone size: few
V gene: TRBV12-3/TRBV12-4
D gene: NA
CDR3 length: 13
CDR3 protein: CASSPSIPHEQFF
CDR3 DNA: TGTGCCAGCAGTCCCTCTATCCCTCATGAGCAGTTCTTC

J gene: TRBJ2-1
clone size: many
V gene: TRBV9
D gene: TRBD1
CDR3 length: 15
CDR3 protein: CASSVTGGASNEQFF
CDR3 DNA: TGTGCCAGCAGCGTAACAGGGGGCGCTTCGAATGAGCAGTTCTTC

J gene: TRBJ2-3
clone size: many
V gene: TRBV12-3/TRBV12-4
D gene: NA
CDR3 length: 12
CDR3 protein: CASSLDRDTQYF
CDR3 DNA: TGTGCCAGCAGTTTAGACCGAGATACGCAGTATTTT

J gene: TRBJ1-1
clone size: many
V gene: TRBV5-1
D gene: NA
CDR3 length: 15
CDR3 protein: CASSYNGNLNTEAFF
CDR3 DNA: TGCGCCAGCAGCTATAACGGGAATTTGAACACTGAAGCTTTCTTT

J gene: TRBJ2-7
clone size: many
V gene: TRBV7-2
D gene: NA
CDR3 length: 13
CDR3 protein: CASSLNRDGTEYF
CDR3 DNA: TGTGCCAGCAGCTTAAATCGTGACGGAACGGAGTACTTC

J gene: TRBJ2-3
clone size: NA
V gene: TRBV7-8
D gene: TRBD2
CDR3 length: 21
CDR3 protein: CASSLAGTSGDTLPSTDTQYF
CDR3 DNA: TGTGCCAGCAGCTTAGCCGGGACTAGCGGCGATACCTTACCTAGCACAGATACGCAGTATTTT

J gene: TRBJ2-1
clone size: few
V gene: TRBV5-6
D gene: TRBD2
CDR3 length: 17
CDR3 protein: CASSLRLAGGRWLEQFF
CDR3 DNA: TGTGCCAGCAGCTTAAGACTAGCGGGGGGGCGGTGGCTTGAGCAGTTCTTC

J gene: TRBJ2-7
clone size: few
V gene: TRBV5-1
D gene: NA
CDR3 length: 13
CDR3 protein: CASSLRGEDGQYF
CDR3 DNA: TGCGCCAGCAGCTTGAGAGGGGAGGATGGGCAGTACTTC

J gene: TRBJ1-1
clone size: many
V gene: TRBV4-1
D gene: NA
CDR3 length: 14
CDR3 protein: CASSQVGRLAEAFF
CDR3 DNA: TGCGCCAGCAGCCAAGTGGGACGTCTGGCTGAAGCTTTCTTT

J gene: TRBJ2-5
clone size: many
V gene: TRBV29-1
D gene: NA
CDR3 length: 12
CDR3 protein: CSVFAEVETQYF
CDR3 DNA: TGCAGCGTTTTCGCGGAAGTAGAGACCCAGTACTTC

J gene: TRBJ1-1
clone size: few
V gene: TRBV7-7
D gene: TRBD1
CDR3 length: 16
CDR3 protein: CASSPWTGERGTEAFF
CDR3 DNA: TGTGCCAGCAGCCCTTGGACAGGGGAACGGGGCACTGAAGCTTTCTTT

J gene: TRBJ2-2
clone size: few
V gene: TRBV6-6
D gene: NA
CDR3 length: 11
CDR3 protein: CASGITGELFF
CDR3 DNA: TGTGCCAGCGGGATCACCGGGGAGCTGTTTTTT

J gene: TRBJ1-1
clone size: many
V gene: TRBV10-1
D gene: NA
CDR3 length: 13
CDR3 protein: CASSPRGNTEAFF
CDR3 DNA: TGCGCCAGCAGTCCCAGGGGTAACACTGAAGCTTTCTTT

J gene: TRBJ2-5
clone size: many
V gene: TRBV4-2
D gene: NA
CDR3 length: 14
CDR3 protein: CASSQAGGQETQYF
CDR3 DNA: TGTGCCAGCAGCCAAGCTGGGGGACAAGAGACCCAGTACTTC

J gene: TRBJ1-4
clone size: many
V gene: TRBV20-1
D gene: NA
CDR3 length: 14
CDR3 protein: CSAILTHSREKLFF
CDR3 DNA: TGCAGTGCTATCCTGACACACTCAAGGGAAAAACTGTTTTTT

J gene: TRBJ1-1
clone size: many
V gene: TRBV20-1
D gene: NA
CDR3 length: 14
CDR3 protein: CSARVRQTNTEAFF
CDR3 DNA: TGCAGTGCTAGAGTAAGACAGACGAACACTGAAGCTTTCTTT

J gene: TRBJ2-5
clone size: many
V gene: TRBV20-1
D gene: NA
CDR3 length: 15
CDR3 protein: CSAKEMVGNPETQYF
CDR3 DNA: TGCAGTGCTAAGGAAATGGTCGGCAATCCAGAGACCCAGTACTTC

J gene: TRBJ1-1
clone size: many
V gene: TRBV20-1
D gene: TRBD1
CDR3 length: 15
CDR3 protein: CSARNQTGRNTEAFF
CDR3 DNA: TGCAGTGCTAGAAACCAGACAGGGAGGAACACTGAAGCTTTCTTT